These 32 T cell receptor beta chains share one sample of origin, sequenced in a study of T cell responses to AZD1222 COVID-19 vaccine. Assay used: immunoSEQ multiplex PCR; TCRdb lists only in-frame clones, some missing. The sample carries some 120,000 clones, over 75% recorded once. The sequencing used peripheral blood, collected on day 0 of AZD1222 vaccination. The receptors derive from an adult in good health.

This clone has a handful of counts. The chain joins TRBV30 to TRBJ1-2; D gene unclear. This CDR3 contains 11 residues. CDR1 and CDR2 from the germline V gene are GTSNPN and SVGIG (reference sequence). Trimming left V 5 bases short and J 7 bases short, with 11 bases between. The CDR3 region has the DNA TGTGCCTGGGGGAACTGGGGTGGCTACACCTTC. It codes for CAWGNWGGYTF.

The chain couples TRBV5-1 to TRBJ1-2; 8 positions agree with TRBD1. The length of the CDR3 is 15 residues. Germline lookup yields CDR1 SGHRS and CDR2 YFSETQ. Unmatched junction bases numbered 1, after V lost 0 bases and J lost 0 bases. DNA for the CDR3: TGCGCCAGCAGCTTGGGGACAGGGACTAACTATGGCTACACCTTC. Translation: CASSLGTGTNYGYTF.

This chain links TRBV11-2 with TRBJ1-1, with D unresolved. Trimming left V 1 base short and J 3 bases short, with 18 bases between. The CDR3 is 17 amino acids. CDR1 SGHAT and CDR2 FQNNGV come from the germline V gene. This CDR3 is CASSLGGLRASYTEAFF. CDR3 in DNA: TGTGCCAGCAGCTTAGGTGGGCTCCGGGCTTCTTACACTGAAGCTTTCTTT.

The CDR3 DNA reads TGTGCCAGCAGCCCGGCCGGGGATACGCAGTATTTT. Translated: CASSPAGDTQYF. The chain has TRBV7-3 and TRBJ2-3, with D uncertain. The CDR3 is 12 amino acids. Germline-derived CDR1 and CDR2 are SGHTA and FQGTGA. Trimming took 5 bases from V and 6 from J, leaving 9 bases between them.

The chain combines TRBV5-1 with TRBJ2-7; TRBD2 is a possible D gene (5 bases). The germline V gene encodes CDR1 SGHRS and CDR2 YFSETQ. The length of the CDR3 is 13 residues. Deletions cut 0 bases from V and 6 bases from J, with 10 bases between. CDR3 nucleotides: TGCGCCAGCAGCTTGGCCCCGGGATCCGAGCAGTACTTC. As protein: CASSLAPGSEQYF. Drawing the rest from reference TRBV5-1 and TRBJ2-7, the complete variable domain is KAGVTQTPRYLIKTRGQQVTLSCSPISGHRSVSWYQQTPGQGLQFLFEYFSETQRNKGNFPGRFSGRQFSNSRSEMNVSTLELGDSALYLCASSLAPGSEQYFGPGTRLTVT.

V usage is TRBV27 and J usage is TRBJ2-1; D is possibly TRBD2 (6 bases). The CDR3 is made up of 19 amino acids. V was clipped by 0 bases and J by 0 bases, with 18 bases between them. Germline CDR1 MNHEY, CDR2 SMNVEV (reference sequence). The CDR3 nucleotides read TGTGCCAGCAGTTTATCACTACCACTTAGCGGTTTCTCCTACAATGAGCAGTTCTTC. Translation: CASSLSLPLSGFSYNEQFF.

This clone was seen once. The V call is TRBV29-1, the J call TRBJ1-6; no clear D gene. Trimming shortened V by 4 bases and J by 6 bases, and 13 bases separated the two germline ends. The CDR3 spans 14 residues. Germline CDR1 SQVTM, CDR2 ANQGSEA. CDR3 protein: CSVVENSPNSPLHF. In DNA, the CDR3 is TGCAGCGTTGTAGAGAACAGCCCTAATTCACCCCTCCACTTT.

The chain has TRBV27 and TRBJ2-1; D is tentatively TRBD1 or TRBD2 (5 bases each). Trimming shortened V by 6 bases and J by 4 bases, and 19 bases separated the two germline ends. The length of the CDR3 is 16 residues. CDR1 MNHEY and CDR2 SMNVEV come from the germline V gene (reference sequence). As DNA, the CDR3 is TGTGCCAGCAGCTCCCCCGGGACGGGGAGTTACAATGAGCAGTTCTTC. It translates to CASSSPGTGSYNEQFF.

This clone was recorded only once. At one end, the junction sequence differs from germline, possibly due to a read error. The V call is TRBV11-3, the J call TRBJ2-7; D call uncertain. CDR3 size: 13 residues. Germline CDR1 is SGHNT and CDR2 is YENEEA. CDR3 DNA sequence: TGTGCCAGCAGCCTAGAACGCTCCTACGAGCAGTACTTC. Its translation is CASSLERSYEQYF.

V usage is TRBV3-1 (or the pseudogene TRBV3-2) and J usage is TRBJ1-1, with 10 nucleotides matching TRBD1. V shed 0 bases, J shed 0 bases, and the junction held 10 bases outside the gene matches. Germline assignment: CDR1 LGHDT and CDR2 YNNKEL (reference sequence). CDR3 length: 19 amino acids. The CDR3 nucleotides are TGTGCCAGCAGCCAAGAAGCTAGGACAGGGGGGTTAATGAACACTGAAGCTTTCTTT. Protein sequence: CASSQEARTGGLMNTEAFF.

This chain uses TRBV28 with TRBJ1-4, with 7 bases aligning to TRBD1. CDR1 is MDHEN and CDR2 is SYDVKM in the germline V gene. The CDR3 consists of 13 residues. V was clipped by 8 bases and J by 5 bases; unmatched bases: 5. CDR3 nucleotide sequence: TGTGCCAGCCTGACAGGGCCAAATGAAAAACTGTTTTTT. The encoded protein is CASLTGPNEKLFF.

The V and J genes are TRBV29-1 and TRBJ1-1; 7 nucleotides align to TRBD1. Germline values: CDR1 SQVTM, CDR2 ANQGSEA. J lost 1 base, V lost 6 bases, and 8 bases had no gene match. CDR3 length: 14 amino acids. The CDR3 loop reads CSVTGQTGNTEAFF. DNA of the CDR3: TGCAGCGTGACGGGACAGACAGGGAACACTGAAGCTTTCTTT.

The chain employs TRBV5-1 and TRBJ2-3; 9 bases fit TRBD1. J gave up 0 bases and V 2 bases, and 4 bases lay outside the gene matches. The CDR3 runs 16 residues. Germline lookup yields CDR1 SGHRS and CDR2 YFSETQ. CDR3 in DNA: TGCGCCAGCAGCTTAACAGGGGGCTTTAGCACAGATACGCAGTATTTT. Translation gives CASSLTGGFSTDTQYF. The full variable domain, its missing parts supplied by reference TRBV5-1 and TRBJ2-3, is KAGVTQTPRYLIKTRGQQVTLSCSPISGHRSVSWYQQTPGQGLQFLFEYFSETQRNKGNFPGRFSGRQFSNSRSEMNVSTLELGDSALYLCASSLTGGFSTDTQYFGPGTRLTVL.

The V call is TRBV6-5, the J call TRBJ2-5; TRBD2 is a possible D gene (7 bases). V lost 7 bases and J 5 bases, leaving 17 bases between the germline ends. Germline V lookup: CDR1 MNHEY, CDR2 SVGAGI. The CDR3 is made up of 14 amino acids. The CDR3: CASIKGGAGETQYF. The CDR3 DNA is TGTGCCAGCATCAAAGGGGGGGCTGGGGAGACCCAGTACTTC.

The chain couples TRBV29-1 to TRBJ2-7, with 10 bases lining up with TRBD2. This CDR3 has 14 residues. Trimming removed 0 bases from V and 3 bases from J; junction bases left unmatched: 2. The germline V gene encodes CDR1 SQVTM and CDR2 ANQGSEA. The CDR3 DNA reads TGCAGCGTTGAAGATCCTAGCGGGAGCTACGAGCAGTACTTC. It encodes CSVEDPSGSYEQYF.

The rearrangement joins TRBV9 to TRBJ2-3, with TRBD2 matching 7 bases. The J segment lost 2 bases and the V segment lost 3 bases, leaving 3 bases of the junction unmatched. CDR1 is SGDLS, CDR2 YYNGEE, per germline. The CDR3 is 14 residues long. CDR3 DNA: TGTGCCAGCAGCGCGGGACTACACACAGATACGCAGTATTTT. This translates into CASSAGLHTDTQYF.

J is TRBJ1-6 and V is TRBV9; tentative D call: TRBD1 (5 bases). Germline CDR1 is SGDLS and CDR2 is YYNGEE. The CDR3 covers 12 residues. V dropped 8 bases and J dropped 7 bases, with 10 bases sitting between them. In DNA form, the CDR3 reads TGTGCCAGTGGGGGGATCAATTCACCCCTCCACTTT. It yields the protein CASGGINSPLHF.

The V and J genes are TRBV10-3 and TRBJ2-7, with unresolved D. The CDR3 runs to 13 residues. Germline-derived CDR1 and CDR2 are ENHRY and SYGVKD. V shed 10 bases and J shed 4 bases, with 17 bases lying between them. The CDR3 bases are TGTGCCACAGCCCAGGCTAGTGATTACGAGCAGTACTTC. Encoded protein: CATAQASDYEQYF.

The gene calls are TRBV27 and TRBJ2-2; 7 bases match TRBD1. The CDR3 covers 15 residues. Germline V gene data show CDR1 as MNHEY and CDR2 as SMNVEV (reference sequence). With 6 bases clipped from V and 5 bases from J, the junction kept 9 bases outside the gene matches. CDR3 sequence reads: CASRSRRQGTGELFF. CDR3 in DNA: TGTGCCAGCAGGAGCCGACGACAGGGTACCGGGGAGCTGTTTTTT.

V usage is TRBV10-3 and J usage is TRBJ1-5; D uncertain. The germline CDR1 and CDR2 sequences are ENHRY and SYGVKD. V was pared by 6 bases and J by 4 bases, with 10 bases between. This CDR3 has 13 amino acids. The CDR3 spells CAISPAENQPQHF. DNA of the CDR3: TGTGCCATCAGCCCCGCAGAGAATCAGCCCCAGCATTTT.

The chain joins TRBV7-2 to TRBJ2-1, with D possibly matching TRBD2 (5 bases). The CDR3 covers 15 residues. V lost 1 base, J lost 5 bases, and 12 bases lay in between. Germline lookup yields CDR1 SGHTA and CDR2 FQGNSA. DNA for the CDR3: TGTGCCAGCAGCTTAGAAGCCCGGACTCACAATGAGCAGTTCTTC. It specifies CASSLEARTHNEQFF. Using reference TRBV7-2 and TRBJ2-1 for the parts outside the CDR3, the full variable domain is GAGVSQSPSNKVTEKGKDVELRCDPISGHTALYWYRQSLGQGLEFLIYFQGNSAPDKSGLPSDRFSAERTGGSVSTLTIQRTQQEDSAVYLCASSLEARTHNEQFFGPGTRLTVL.

The chain couples TRBV16 to TRBJ1-5; D not resolved. The CDR3 spans 15 residues. The germline CDR1 and CDR2 sequences are KGHSY and FQNENV. V was cut by 2 bases and J by 4 bases, with 12 bases left in between. The chain's CDR3 is CASSQTESYNQPQHF. The CDR3 DNA reads TGTGCCAGCAGCCAAACGGAGTCATATAATCAGCCCCAGCATTTT.

The rearrangement uses TRBV5-8 and TRBJ1-2; no definite D call. V lost 2 bases to trimming and J lost 4 bases, with 15 bases between them. CDR1 and CDR2 (germline): SGHTS, YDEGEE. The CDR3 length is 15 residues. The CDR3 loop is CASSLVEGLSYGYTF. CDR3 sequence (DNA): TGTGCCAGCAGCTTAGTGGAGGGATTAAGCTATGGCTACACCTTC. The variable domain in full, completed from reference TRBV5-8 and TRBJ1-2, reads EAGVTQSPTHLIKTRGQQATLRCSPISGHTSVYWYQQALGLGLQFLLWYDEGEERNRGNFPPRFSGRQFPNYSSELNVNALELEDSALYLCASSLVEGLSYGYTFGSGTRLTVV.

The J gene is TRBJ2-7, the V gene TRBV27; possibly TRBD2 for D (6 bases). V shed 3 bases and J shed 6 bases, with 18 bases lying between them. CDR1 is MNHEY and CDR2 is SMNVEV in the germline V gene (reference sequence). The CDR3 has 15 residues. CDR3 protein: CASSLEGLEFREQYF. DNA for the CDR3: TGTGCCAGCAGTTTGGAGGGGTTAGAATTCCGCGAGCAGTACTTC.

The gene calls are TRBV25-1 and TRBJ1-5; D is ambiguous. Germline CDR1 MGHDK, CDR2 SYGVNS. V lost 4 bases and J lost 4, with 8 bases in between. The CDR3 has 13 residues. The CDR3 region is CASSGSPNQPQHF. As DNA, the CDR3 is TGTGCCAGCAGTGGATCACCGAATCAGCCCCAGCATTTT. Using reference TRBV25-1 and TRBJ1-5 for the parts outside the CDR3, the full variable domain is EADIYQTPRYLVIGTGKKITLECSQTMGHDKMYWYQQDPGMELHLIHYSYGVNSTEKGDLSSESTVSRIRTEHFPLTLESARPSHTSQYLCASSGSPNQPQHFGDGTRLSIL.

The V and J genes are TRBV2 and TRBJ1-2, with D unresolved. Germline V lookup: CDR1 SNHLY, CDR2 FYNNEI. The CDR3 consists of 14 residues. The V end was cut by 8 bases, the J end by 10 bases, with 23 bases between. In DNA, the CDR3 is TGTGCCAGCTCACTTGAGGAAGGTCCTAAACTCTACACCTTC. This encodes CASSLEEGPKLYTF.

This clone was seen only a few times. The rearrangement joins TRBV4-3 to TRBJ2-5; 13 bases agree with TRBD2. Germline V gene data show CDR1 as LGHNA and CDR2 as YSLEER. The CDR3 length is 16 residues. Trimming took 4 bases from V and 4 from J; bases not matched to a gene: 6. Here the CDR3 reads CASSRGLAGIGETQYF. In DNA, the CDR3 is TGCGCCAGCAGCCGGGGACTAGCGGGAATTGGAGAGACCCAGTACTTC.

J is TRBJ1-6 and V is TRBV5-4; D perhaps matches TRBD1 (5 bases). This CDR3 is 16 amino acids long. V lost 4 bases and J lost 6, with 17 bases in between. Germline CDR1 SGHNT, CDR2 YYREEE (reference sequence). The CDR3 protein is CASSDGLRQTNSPLHF. DNA for the CDR3: TGTGCCAGCAGCGACGGCCTTCGACAGACTAATTCACCCCTCCACTTT.

The chain is built from TRBV5-1 and TRBJ2-7; no reliable D call. V lost 4 bases, J lost 6 bases, and 20 bases lay in between. The CDR3 spans 15 residues. Germline CDR1 and CDR2: SGHRS and YFSETQ. The CDR3 coding sequence is TGCGCCAGCAGCCGCCCGAACCCGACTGGTGGCGAGCAGTACTTC. It is translated as CASSRPNPTGGEQYF.

The chain recombines TRBV12-3 or TRBV12-4 with TRBJ1-6; D uncertain. V was cut by 1 base and J by 11 bases, with 6 bases left in between. This CDR3 is built from 12 residues. The CDR3 spells CASSLDHPPLHF. In DNA form, the CDR3 reads TGTGCCAGCAGTTTAGATCATCCACCCCTCCACTTT.

The chain joins TRBV11-2 to TRBJ1-3; 7 nucleotides line up with TRBD1. The germline V gene encodes CDR1 SGHAT and CDR2 FQNNGV. The J segment lost 0 bases and the V segment lost 6 bases, leaving 5 bases of the junction unmatched. The length of the CDR3 is 15 residues. In DNA form, the CDR3 reads TGTGCCAGCAGACAGGGGACCTACTCTGGAAACACCATATATTTT. Translation: CASRQGTYSGNTIYF.

The rearrangement links TRBV5-1 to TRBJ1-1; D gene ambiguous. Per the germline V gene, CDR1 is SGHRS and CDR2 is YFSETQ. V gave up 4 bases and J gave up 1 base, with 14 bases separating them. CDR3 length equals 15 residues. The CDR3 sequence: CASSGSAGPNTEAFF. CDR3 sequence (DNA): TGCGCCAGCAGCGGGTCCGCAGGACCGAACACTGAAGCTTTCTTT.